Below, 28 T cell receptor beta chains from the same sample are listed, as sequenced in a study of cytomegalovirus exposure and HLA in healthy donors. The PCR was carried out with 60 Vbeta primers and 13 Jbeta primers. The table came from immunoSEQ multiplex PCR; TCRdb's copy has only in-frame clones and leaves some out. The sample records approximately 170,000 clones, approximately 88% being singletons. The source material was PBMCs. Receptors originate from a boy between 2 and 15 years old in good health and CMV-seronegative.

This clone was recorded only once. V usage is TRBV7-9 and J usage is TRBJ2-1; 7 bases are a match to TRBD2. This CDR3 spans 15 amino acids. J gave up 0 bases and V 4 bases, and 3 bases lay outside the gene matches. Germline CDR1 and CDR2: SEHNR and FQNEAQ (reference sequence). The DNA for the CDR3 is TGTGCCAGCAGCTCGCGGGAGAGCTCCTACAATGAGCAGTTCTTC. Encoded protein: CASSSRESSYNEQFF.

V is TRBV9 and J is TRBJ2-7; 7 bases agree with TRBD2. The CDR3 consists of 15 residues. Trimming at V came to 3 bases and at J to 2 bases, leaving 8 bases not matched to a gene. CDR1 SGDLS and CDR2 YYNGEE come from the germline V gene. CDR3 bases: TGTGCCAGCAGCGCAGGAGCGGGACCCACCTACGAGCAGTACTTC. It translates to CASSAGAGPTYEQYF.

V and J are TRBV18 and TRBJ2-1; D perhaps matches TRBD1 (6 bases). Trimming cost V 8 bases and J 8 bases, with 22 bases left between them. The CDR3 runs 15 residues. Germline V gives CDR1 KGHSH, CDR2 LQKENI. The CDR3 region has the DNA TGTGCCAGCGCTACCCGGACAGTCGGGGTGGATGAGCAGTTCTTC. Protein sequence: CASATRTVGVDEQFF.

CDR3 protein: CASSLRGGDRSSGLTF. The DNA of the CDR3 is TGTGCCAGCAGCTTAAGGGGCGGGGATAGGAGCAGCGGCCTGACTTTC. The V gene is TRBV7-3, the J gene TRBJ2-6; possibly TRBD2 for D (6 bases). This CDR3 contains 16 residues. Germline CDR1 is SGHTA and CDR2 is FQGTGA. The germline V and J ends were trimmed by 1 base and 15 bases, with 22 bases remaining between them.

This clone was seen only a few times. The CDR3 nucleotides read TGTGCCTGGAGCGGGCGGTCTACAGGGATCTATGGCTACACCTTC. This sequence encodes CAWSGRSTGIYGYTF. This chain uses TRBV30 with TRBJ1-2, with D tentatively TRBD1 (6 bases). CDR3 length: 15 amino acids. V dropped 3 bases and J dropped 4 bases, with 18 bases sitting between them. Per germline, CDR1 GTSNPN and CDR2 SVGIG (reference sequence). The variable domain in full, completed from reference TRBV30 and TRBJ1-2, reads SQTIHQWPATLVQPVGSPLSLECTVEGTSNPNLYWYRQAAGRGLQLLFYSVGIGQISSEVPQNLSASRPQDRQFILSSKKLLLSDSGFYLCAWSGRSTGIYGYTFGSGTRLTVV.

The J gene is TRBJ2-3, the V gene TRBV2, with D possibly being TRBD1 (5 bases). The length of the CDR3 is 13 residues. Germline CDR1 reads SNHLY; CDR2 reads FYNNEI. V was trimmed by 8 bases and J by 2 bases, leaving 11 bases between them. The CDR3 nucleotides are TGTGCCAGCCTTGGCAGGGCCACAGATACGCAGTATTTT. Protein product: CASLGRATDTQYF.

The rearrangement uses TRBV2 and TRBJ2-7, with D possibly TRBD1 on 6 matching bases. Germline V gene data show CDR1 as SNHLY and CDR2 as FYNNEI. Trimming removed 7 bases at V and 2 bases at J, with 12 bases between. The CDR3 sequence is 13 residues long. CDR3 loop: CASTQGVPYEQYV. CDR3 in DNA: TGTGCCAGCACACAGGGTGTTCCCTACGAGCAGTACGTC.

DNA for the CDR3: TGTGCCAGCAGCTTAGTACCGGGTAATTCACCCCTCCACTTT. Its protein product is CASSLVPGNSPLHF. The J gene is TRBJ1-6, the V gene TRBV7-2; D is unresolved. The CDR3 totals 14 residues. Trimming removed 1 base from V and 6 bases from J, with 7 bases in between. Germline CDR1 SGHTA, CDR2 FQGNSA.

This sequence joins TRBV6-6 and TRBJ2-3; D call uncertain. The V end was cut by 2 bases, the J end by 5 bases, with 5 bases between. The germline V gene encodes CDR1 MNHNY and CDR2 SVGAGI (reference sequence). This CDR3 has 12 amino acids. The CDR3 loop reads CASSYLLDTQYF. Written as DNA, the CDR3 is TGTGCCAGCAGTTACCTTTTAGATACGCAGTATTTT.

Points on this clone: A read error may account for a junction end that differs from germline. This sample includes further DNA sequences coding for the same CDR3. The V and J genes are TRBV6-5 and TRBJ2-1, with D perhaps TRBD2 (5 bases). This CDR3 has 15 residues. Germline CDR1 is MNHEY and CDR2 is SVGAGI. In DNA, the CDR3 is TGTGCTAGCAGACTACAAACGAGCTCCTACAATGAGCAGTTCTTC. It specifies CASRLQTSSYNEQFF.

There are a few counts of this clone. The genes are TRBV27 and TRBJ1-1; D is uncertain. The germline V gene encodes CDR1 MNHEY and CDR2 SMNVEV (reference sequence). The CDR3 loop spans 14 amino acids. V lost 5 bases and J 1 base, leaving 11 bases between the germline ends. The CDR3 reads CASSADNQNTEAFF. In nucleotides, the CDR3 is TGTGCCAGCAGTGCCGACAACCAGAACACTGAAGCTTTCTTT.

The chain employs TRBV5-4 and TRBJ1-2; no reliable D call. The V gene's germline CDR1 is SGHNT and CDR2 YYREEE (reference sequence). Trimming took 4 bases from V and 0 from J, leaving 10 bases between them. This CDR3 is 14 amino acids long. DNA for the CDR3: TGTGCCAGCAGCCGGTCCTCTTCTAACTATGGCTACACCTTC. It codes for CASSRSSSNYGYTF. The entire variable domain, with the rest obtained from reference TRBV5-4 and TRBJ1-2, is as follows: ETGVTQSPTHLIKTRGQQVTLRCSSQSGHNTVSWYQQALGQGPQFIFQYYREEENGRGNFPPRFSGLQFPNYSSELNVNALELDDSALYLCASSRSSSNYGYTFGSGTRLTVV.

As DNA, the CDR3 is TGTGCCTGGAGCCTAACTAGCGGGAGCTGGGATGAGCAGTTCTTC. As protein: CAWSLTSGSWDEQFF. The chain employs TRBV30 and TRBJ2-1, with 11 bases matching TRBD2. The V gene's germline CDR1 is GTSNPN and CDR2 SVGIG (reference sequence). The V segment lost 3 bases and the J segment 8 bases; nucleotides outside the gene matches: 9. CDR3 size: 15 residues.

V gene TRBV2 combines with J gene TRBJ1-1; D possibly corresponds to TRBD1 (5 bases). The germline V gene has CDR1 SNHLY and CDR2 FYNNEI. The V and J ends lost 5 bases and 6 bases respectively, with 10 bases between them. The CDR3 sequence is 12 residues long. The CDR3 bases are TGTGCCAGCAGTTCGCGGGGGGCTGAAGCTTTCTTT. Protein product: CASSSRGAEAFF.

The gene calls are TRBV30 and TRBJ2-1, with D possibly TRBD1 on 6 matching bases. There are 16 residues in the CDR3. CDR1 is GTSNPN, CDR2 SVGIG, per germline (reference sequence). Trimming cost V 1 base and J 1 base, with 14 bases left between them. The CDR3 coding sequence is TGTGCCTGGAGTGAAGGGTCGAGGGGGTCCTACAATGAGCAGTTCTTC. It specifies CAWSEGSRGSYNEQFF. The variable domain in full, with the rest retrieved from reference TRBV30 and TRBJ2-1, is SQTIHQWPATLVQPVGSPLSLECTVEGTSNPNLYWYRQAAGRGLQLLFYSVGIGQISSEVPQNLSASRPQDRQFILSSKKLLLSDSGFYLCAWSEGSRGSYNEQFFGPGTRLTVL.

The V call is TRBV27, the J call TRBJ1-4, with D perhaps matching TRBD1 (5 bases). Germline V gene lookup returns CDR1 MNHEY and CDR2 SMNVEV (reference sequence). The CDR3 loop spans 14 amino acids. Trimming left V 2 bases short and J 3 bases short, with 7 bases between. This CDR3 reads CASSLRGSNEKLFF. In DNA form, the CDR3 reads TGTGCCAGCAGTTTAAGGGGCTCTAATGAAAAACTGTTTTTT.

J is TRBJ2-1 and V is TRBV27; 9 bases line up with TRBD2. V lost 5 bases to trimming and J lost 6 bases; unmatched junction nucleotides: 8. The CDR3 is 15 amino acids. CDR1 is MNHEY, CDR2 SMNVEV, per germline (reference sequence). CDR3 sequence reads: CASSVSGRSSNEQFF. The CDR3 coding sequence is TGTGCCAGCAGTGTTAGCGGGAGAAGCTCCAATGAGCAGTTCTTC.

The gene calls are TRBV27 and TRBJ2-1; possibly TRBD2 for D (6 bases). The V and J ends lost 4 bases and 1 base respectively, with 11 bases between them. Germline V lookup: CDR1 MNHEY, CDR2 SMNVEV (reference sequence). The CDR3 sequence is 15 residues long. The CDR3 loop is CASSSGSRSYNEQFF. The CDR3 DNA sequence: TGTGCCAGCAGTTCCGGGAGTAGATCCTACAATGAGCAGTTCTTC.

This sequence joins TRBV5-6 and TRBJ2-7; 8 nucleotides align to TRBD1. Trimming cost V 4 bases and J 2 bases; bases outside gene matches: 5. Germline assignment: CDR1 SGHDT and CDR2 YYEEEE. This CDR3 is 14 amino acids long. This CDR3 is CASSLPDRAYEQYF. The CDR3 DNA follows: TGTGCCAGCAGCCTCCCGGACAGGGCCTACGAGCAGTACTTC.

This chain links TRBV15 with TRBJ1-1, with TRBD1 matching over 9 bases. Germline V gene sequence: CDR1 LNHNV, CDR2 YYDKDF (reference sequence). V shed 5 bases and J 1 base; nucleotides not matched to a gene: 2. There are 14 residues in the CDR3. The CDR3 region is CATSRDRENTEAFF. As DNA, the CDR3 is TGTGCCACCAGCCGGGACAGGGAGAACACTGAAGCTTTCTTT. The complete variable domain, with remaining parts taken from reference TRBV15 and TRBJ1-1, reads DAMVIQNPRYQVTQFGKPVTLSCSQTLNHNVMYWYQQKSSQAPKLLFHYYDKDFNNEADTPDNFQSRRPNTSFCFLDIRSPGLGDTAMYLCATSRDRENTEAFFGQGTRLTVV.

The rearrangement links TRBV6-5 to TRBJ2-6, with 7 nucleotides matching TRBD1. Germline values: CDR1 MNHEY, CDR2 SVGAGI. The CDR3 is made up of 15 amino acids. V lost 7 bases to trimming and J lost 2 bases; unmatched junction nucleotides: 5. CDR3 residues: CASKTGATGANVLTF. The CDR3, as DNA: TGTGCCAGCAAAACAGGGGCCACTGGGGCCAACGTCCTGACTTTC.

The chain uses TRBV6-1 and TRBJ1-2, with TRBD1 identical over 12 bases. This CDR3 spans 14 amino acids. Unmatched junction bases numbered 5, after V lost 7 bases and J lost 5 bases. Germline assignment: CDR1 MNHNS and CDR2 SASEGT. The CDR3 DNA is TGTGCCAGCACCTGGGGACAGGGGGCTTATGGCTACACCTTC. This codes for CASTWGQGAYGYTF.

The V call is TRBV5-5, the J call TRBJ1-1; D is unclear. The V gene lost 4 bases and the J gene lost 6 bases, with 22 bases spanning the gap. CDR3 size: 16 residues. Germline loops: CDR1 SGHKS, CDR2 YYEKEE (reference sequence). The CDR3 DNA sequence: TGTGCCAGCAGCCCCCATGTGGGCCCCAAGCCGTCTGAAGCTTTCTTT. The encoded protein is CASSPHVGPKPSEAFF.

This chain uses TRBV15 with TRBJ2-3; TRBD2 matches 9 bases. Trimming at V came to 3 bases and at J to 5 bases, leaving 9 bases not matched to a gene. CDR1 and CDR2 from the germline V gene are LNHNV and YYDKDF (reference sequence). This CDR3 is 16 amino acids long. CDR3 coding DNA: TGTGCCACCAGCAGGCGGGAGGGTTCGGGAGGAGATACGCAGTATTTT. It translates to CATSRREGSGGDTQYF.

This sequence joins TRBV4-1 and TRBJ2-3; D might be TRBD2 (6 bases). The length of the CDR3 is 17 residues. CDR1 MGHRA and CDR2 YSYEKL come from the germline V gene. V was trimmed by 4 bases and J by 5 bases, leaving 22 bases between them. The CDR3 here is CASSRLPLGSWQDTQYF. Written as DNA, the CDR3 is TGCGCCAGCAGCCGACTACCTCTCGGGAGTTGGCAAGATACGCAGTATTTT.

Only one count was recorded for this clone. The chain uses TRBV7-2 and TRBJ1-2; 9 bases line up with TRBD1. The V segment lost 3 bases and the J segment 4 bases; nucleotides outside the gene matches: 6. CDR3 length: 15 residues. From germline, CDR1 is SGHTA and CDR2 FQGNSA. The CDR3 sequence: CASSFVRTGVYGYTF. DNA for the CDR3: TGTGCCAGCAGCTTCGTCAGGACAGGGGTCTATGGCTACACCTTC.

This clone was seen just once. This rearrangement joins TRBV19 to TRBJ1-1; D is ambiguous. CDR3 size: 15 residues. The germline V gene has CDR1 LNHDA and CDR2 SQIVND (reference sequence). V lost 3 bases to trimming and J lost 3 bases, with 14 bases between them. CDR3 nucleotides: TGTGCCAGTAGTATTTCGGGGTCCGGGTACACTGAAGCTTTCTTT. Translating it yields CASSISGSGYTEAFF. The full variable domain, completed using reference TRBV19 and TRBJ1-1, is DGGITQSPKYLFRKEGQNVTLSCEQNLNHDAMYWYRQDPGQGLRLIYYSQIVNDFQKGDIAEGYSVSREKKESFPLTVTSAQKNPTAFYLCASSISGSGYTEAFFGQGTRLTVV.

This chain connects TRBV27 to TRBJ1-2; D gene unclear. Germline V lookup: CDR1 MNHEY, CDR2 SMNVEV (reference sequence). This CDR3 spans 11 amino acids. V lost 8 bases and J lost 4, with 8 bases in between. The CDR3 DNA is TGTGCCAGCGGAAACAGCTATGGCTACACCTTC. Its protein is CASGNSYGYTF.